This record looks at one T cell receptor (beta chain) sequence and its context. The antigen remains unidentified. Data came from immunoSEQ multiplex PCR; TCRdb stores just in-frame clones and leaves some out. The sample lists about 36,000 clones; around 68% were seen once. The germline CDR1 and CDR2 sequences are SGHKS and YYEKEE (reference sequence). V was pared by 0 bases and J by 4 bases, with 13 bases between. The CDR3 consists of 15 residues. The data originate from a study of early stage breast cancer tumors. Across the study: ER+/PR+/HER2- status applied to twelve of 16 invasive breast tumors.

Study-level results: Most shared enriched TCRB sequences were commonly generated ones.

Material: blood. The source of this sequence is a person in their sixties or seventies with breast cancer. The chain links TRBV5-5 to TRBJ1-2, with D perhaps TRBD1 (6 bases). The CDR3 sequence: CASSLGIGGGYGYTF. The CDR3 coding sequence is TGTGCCAGCAGCTTGGGGATAGGGGGGGGCTATGGCTACACCTTC.